What follows is one T cell receptor beta chain and its context. The antigen is not known. The data were obtained in a study of OX40 agonist ivuxolimab in advanced cancers. General study results and limits: Low normalized T-cell clonal expansion was also seen in some nonresponders. Both CD4+ and CD8+ T cell populations in blood had undergone clonal expansion by week 6 at 0.1 to 3.0 mg/kg.

Per germline, CDR1 SGDLS and CDR2 YYNGEE. This CDR3 spans 14 amino acids. The trim removed 4 bases at V and 8 bases at J, leaving 7 bases unmatched. The method was immunoSEQ multiplex PCR; TCRdb's version includes in-frame clones alone and lacks a portion of them. Here the sample spans more than 65,000 clones, 75% to 95% being singletons. This chain uses TRBV9 with TRBJ1-4; 8 bases match TRBD1. Sequences were derived from CD4+ or CD8+ T cells sorted from blood, sampled in a trial of the OX40 agonist ivuxolimab. The clonotype was recovered from an adult with an advanced solid tumor such as melanoma, head and neck, liver or kidney cancer. In DNA, the CDR3 is TGTGCCAGCAGCACCGGACAGGGTTTGGAAAAACTGTTTTTT. Encoded protein: CASSTGQGLEKLFF. The full variable domain, completed using reference TRBV9 and TRBJ1-4, is DSGVTQTPKHLITATGQRVTLRCSPRSGDLSVYWYQQSLDQGLQFLIQYYNGEERAKGNILERFSAQQFPDLHSELNLSSLELGDSALYFCASSTGQGLEKLFFGSGTQLSVL.